This T cell receptor (beta chain) was identified in a study of cytomegalovirus exposure and HLA in healthy donors. The wider study: The roughly 100 million unique TCR beta sequences, from some 170 million T cells, were found by an earlier analysis. Of all 400 or so donors who were genotyped, roughly 81% belonged to the Caucasian-associated ancestry cluster.

There are 18 residues in the CDR3. Germline CDR1 and CDR2: KGHSH and LQKENI. The V gene lost 0 bases and the J gene lost 4 bases, with 21 bases spanning the gap. The PCR ran on 60 Vbeta and 13 Jbeta primers. Repertoires were generated with immunoSEQ multiplex PCR, while TCRdb's copy carries only in-frame clones and drops some. The data contain 100,000 to 150,000 clones, roughly 85% of them seen just once; the ten biggest clones take up over 3%. The sequence was obtained from a middle-aged woman in good health and CMV-seropositive. The specimen was PBMCs. The chain uses TRBV18 and TRBJ1-1, with a weak D call TRBD1 (5 bases). The CDR3 DNA reads TGTGCCAGCTCACCACCGGAATTTCCAGGGTTTGGTAGCACTGAAGCTTTCTTT. Translating it yields CASSPPEFPGFGSTEAFF. Combining the CDR3 with reference TRBV18 and TRBJ1-1 gives the whole variable domain NAGVMQNPRHLVRRRGQEARLRCSPMKGHSHVYWYRQLPEEGLKFMVYLQKENIIDESGMPKERFSAEFPKEGPSILRIQQVVRGDSAAYFCASSPPEFPGFGSTEAFFGQGTRLTVV.